This T cell receptor (beta chain) was identified in a study of cytomegalovirus exposure and HLA in healthy donors (dated by TCRdb to 2016 to 2017). In the study overall: An earlier analysis of roughly 630 of the donors reported roughly 300 Gb of sequence data and 100 million to 130 million unique TCR beta sequences from about 200 million T cells. About 280 gigabases of sequencing data and about 92 million unique TCR sequences made up an early release that covered over 550 HLA-typed donors. To decide whether each TCR beta V gene segment behaved as functional or pseudogenic, an earlier analysis of several hundred of the donors relied on high-throughput TCR beta sequencing. In a later genetic analysis, genome-wide SNP genotypes for about 55% of the roughly 700 donors were used, and that subset was treated as a discovery cohort. The number of typed donors differed by locus: about 620-640 for A, B, C, DRB1 and DQB1; 500 to 550 for DQA1; 600 to 610 for DPA1; and about 470 for DPB1. Rather than drawing on any new phenotypic data, the later analysis identified candidate immune exposures from TCR beta sequences and the way those sequences occurred across donors. All discovery cohort repertoires had been generated using a single sequencing platform. Class I and class II HLA loci were covered by the typing at four-digit resolution. Alongside the repertoire data, information on donor age, sex, ethnicity and CMV serostatus was compiled. Across 398 genotyped donors of the cohort, an average of about 240,000 unique TCR beta nucleotide sequences per donor were sequenced, and roughly 17% of those sequences were non-productive. High-throughput TCR immunosequencing, statistical association of individual TCRs with disease status, and machine learning were combined to predict cytomegalovirus infection status. The study aimed to test whether signatures of past pathogen exposure could be identified by cataloging public T cell receptors. In a later analysis, previously published TCR beta repertoires from hundreds of donors were re-analyzed and high-resolution HLA genotyping was added so that TCR occurrence patterns could be studied. Using immunosequencing, the study profiled T cell repertoires from 500 to 800 subjects and related those repertoires to cytomegalovirus serostatus. Because of strong linkage in the cohort, roughly five DR-DQ haplotypes were treated as single units for association and clustering. Among the approximately 400 genotyped donors, around 81% belonged to the genetic ancestry cluster associated with self-reported Caucasian donors. A separate validation cohort of approximately 120 different subjects was used in addition to the approximately 640-subject first cohort. The paper as a whole reports these results and caveats: Correlated functional status among segregating V segments might be attributable to linkage disequilibrium, but an unknown experimental factor could not be ruled out. Strong co-occurrence of HLA alleles, especially DR and DQ, made assigning TCR associations to individual alleles difficult. According to the authors, the approach could potentially be generalized to other disease states and immunological phenotypes. In a later analysis, 16,951 TCR beta sequences were associated with specific HLA alleles at a false discovery rate of 0.05. A cluster of highly shared sequence variants was judged likely to represent a technical artifact of the sequencing pipeline. Only TCR beta chains were sequenced in this cohort, and the absence of alpha or paired-chain data limited detectable features. A later analysis reported that several top co-occurrence clusters appeared linked to parvovirus B19, influenza, CMV and Epstein-Barr virus. Presence/absence analyses assumed roughly uniform sequencing depth across donors, an assumption that may not hold. The classifier was reported to diagnose cytomegalovirus status with high specificity and sensitivity in both the original cohort and the validation cohort. Most TCR sequences were observed very rarely across donors, whereas some public TCRs were present in many individuals. A later analysis found that HLA-associated TCR beta chains were more clonally expanded and had lower generation probabilities than equally common non-associated chains. Because counts were too low, approximately 15 rarely observed V segments, including chromosome 9 orphons, were excluded from the earlier analysis of a few hundred of the donors. Compared with the roughly 670-donor mean, donors in an Asian-associated ancestry cluster had fewer N-insertions in productive TCRs, according to a later genetic analysis. In an earlier analysis of roughly 560 of the donors, most TCR beta V segments were observed in productive rearrangements about 87% or about 30% of the time, broadly matching IMGT annotations. CMV serostatus was the only immune exposure information available for the cohort. According to a later analysis, most CMV-associated TCR beta chains appeared to be HLA-restricted, and the HLA associations seemed to be driven largely by CMV exposure. In vitro tests confirmed that a few of the cytomegalovirus-associated TCR beta chains recognize cytomegalovirus antigens. A later genetic analysis associated a missense DCLRE1C variant with V-gene and J-gene trimming of TCR beta chains, and an independent cohort replicated the association. Because HLA typing was missing for some donors at each locus, association tests included only the typed subset. A further reported finding was that TCR beta sequences accurately predicted the HLA-A and HLA-B alleles for most subjects in the first cohort. According to a later analysis, TCR association rates differed among HLA loci, with DRB1 alleles showing the most associated TCRs and HLA-C alleles showing the fewest. A total of 164 TCR beta chains were listed by the study as associated with cytomegalovirus.

The cohort was made up of 650 to 700 healthy bone marrow donors. At the time of sampling, all cohort members were nominally healthy, though unrecorded immune exposures were likely present. The donor tested CMV seropositive, placing the donor among the 289 seropositive members of the cohort. A peripheral blood sample was provided by each donor, and peripheral blood mononuclear cells were used for TCR beta sequencing. Genomic DNA was extracted from the blood cell samples with the Qiagen DNeasy Blood Extraction Kit. The protocol used for the library was the immunoSEQ multiplex PCR assay. For the multiplex PCR, a mixture combining 60 forward primers for TCR Vbeta segments and 13 reverse primers for TCR Jbeta segments was used. A multiplex PCR assay on genomic DNA amplified the CDR3 region of rearranged TCR beta genes. The Illumina HiSeq System was used to sequence the amplified TCR beta libraries as 87-base-pair reads. The study's processing was this. A later analysis counted approximately 74 million unique TCR beta chains across the 640 or so repertoires, and roughly 9.9 million of these chains were shared by at least two donors. Raw reads were error-corrected and collapsed into unique sequences by a nearest-neighbor algorithm in which closely related sequences were merged to remove PCR and sequencing errors. CDR3 sequences were aligned to IMGT reference sequences to assign V, D and J gene segments. Each retained sequence needed at least a six-nucleotide match to both a V gene segment and a J gene segment. A rearrangement counted as productive if the CDR3 had no stop codons and remained in frame with V and J, and every other rearrangement counted as non-productive. CDR3 was defined by IMGT convention, running from the second conserved V-encoded cysteine to the conserved J-encoded phenylalanine. Sequences without an unambiguous match to a single V gene segment were excluded from the earlier analysis of about 630 of the donors. In an earlier analysis of a few hundred of the donors, a V segment was called functional when productive rearrangements were above 56.7%, and segregating when the standard deviation between donors exceeded 5%. A statistical classification framework was built to diagnose cytomegalovirus status from the catalog of TCR beta chain sequences. In a later analysis, TCR nucleotide sequences were compared against IMGT/GENE-DB human TR gene sequences so that V and J genes could be assigned. A later analysis assigned CDR3 sequences and most-parsimonious VDJ recombination scenarios with the TCRdist pipeline. In a later analysis, every TCR beta chain was defined by the combination of its CDR3 amino acid sequence and its V-gene family, and reads without a unique V-gene family were dropped. A later analysis removed 450 to 600 highly shared, low-generation-probability nucleotide sequences to deal with suspected cross-contamination and a sequencing artifact. In a later analysis, a clonal expansion index was calculated for each public chain from normalized within-repertoire ranks of inferred template counts. Generation probabilities in a later analysis came from a VDJ recombination model fitted to out-of-frame rearrangements, and those results were checked against IGoR. Hypergeometric tests were used in a later analysis to score TCR-TCR, TCR-HLA and TCR-CMV co-occurrence, with a repertoire-size bias correction applied to the TCR pairs. In a later analysis, false discovery rates were estimated by permuting HLA or CMV assignments 20 times. In a later analysis, co-occurring TCRs were grouped with DBSCAN, and TCRdist sequence similarity was added when clustering was performed within HLA-allele-positive subsets. Co-occurrence clustering excluded repertoires with fewer than 30,000 or more than 120,000 public chains, plus five with anomalous nucleotide sharing. Sourced from immuneACCESS, this table was stored by TCRdb with only in-frame sequences that have V and J called. A share of the clones is absent; for the studies checked, an unresolved V gene accounts for under half, and the remainder has no known explanation. V, J and clone size are those of that table, while D and trimming were read from the DNA. Across this sample there are about 190,000 clones, with roughly 77% seen only once. The ten top clones hold 3.1% of the sample.

As regards this clone: The clone's antigen remains unknown. Base quality data are lacking; no much larger clone is found one base away.

The sequenced sample consisted of PBMCs. The TCR comes from a woman under 40 in good health and CMV-seropositive.

The CDR3 protein sequence reads: CASSLVGGQASNTGELFF. The DNA sequence reads TGTGCCAGCAGCTTGGTTGGGGGACAGGCCTCGAACACCGGGGAGCTGTTTTTT. The chain is assembled from TRBV5-5 and TRBJ2-2, and TRBD1 matches 8 of the central bases. Clipping removes 0 bases from V and 0 bases from J, with 7 as the unmatched junction base count. From the cysteine through the phenylalanine, the CDR3 covers 18 amino acids. Kept here is only the CDR3 DNA, which spans 54 bases and is read in frame from base 1. Per the germline V gene (reference sequence), SGHKS is the CDR1 and YYEKEE is the CDR2.